This T cell receptor (beta chain) derives from a study of blood T cell repertoires in COVID-19. The overall study: The United States, Italy and Spain were the sources of the acute and convalescent COVID-19 samples. T cells, B-cell-depleted T cells, or PBMCs supplied cDNA or gDNA.

Only in-frame clones appear in the TCRdb table, and some are missing; sequencing was by immunoSEQ multiplex PCR. This sample yields 200,000 to 250,000 clones, of which almost 90% are seen a single time; roughly 14% belongs to the top ten. The germline V and J ends were trimmed by 0 bases and 5 bases, with 13 bases remaining between them. The CDR3 covers 15 residues. Germline lookup yields CDR1 MNHEY and CDR2 SVGAGI. Across roughly 25 US areas, participants ranged in age from about 18 to 90 years. Participant reports of clinical history set cohort assignment. This rearrangement joins TRBV6-5 to TRBJ2-5, with D perhaps matching TRBD2 (5 bases). The sequencing sample was made of PBMCs or T cells enriched from blood (not recorded which). The receptor was isolated from a woman aged 50 to 65 with acute COVID-19. The CDR3 reads CASSYSNPGGETQYF. For the CDR3, the DNA is TGTGCCAGCAGTTACTCGAATCCGGGCGGGGAGACCCAGTACTTC.